These 11 T cell receptor beta chains originate from one sample sequenced in a study of blood T cell repertoires in COVID-19. The protocol was immunoSEQ multiplex PCR, while the TCRdb copy is restricted to in-frame clones and leaves out a portion. Of roughly 140,000 clones listed, 88% were seen once; the top ten hold around a quarter. The sequenced sample was peripheral blood. Source of these receptors: a human donor in a cohort sampled during active COVID-19.

The chain links TRBV6-5 to TRBJ2-7; D is unclear. V lost 6 bases and J 2 bases, leaving 11 bases between the germline ends. The CDR3 covers 13 residues. Germline CDR1 MNHEY, CDR2 SVGAGI. CDR3 sequence (DNA): TGTGCCAGCAGAACCCCAGGAACCTACGAGCAGTACTTC. Its translation: CASRTPGTYEQYF.

This clone was detected only once. V gene TRBV5-1 combines with J gene TRBJ1-2; 9 nucleotides line up with TRBD1. The CDR3 has 14 amino acids. After removal of 0 bases from V and 10 bases from J, the junction contained 7 bases not matched to a gene. Germline loops: CDR1 SGHRS, CDR2 YFSETQ. CDR3 coding DNA: TGCGCCAGCAGCTTGGAAGACAGGGGGTCCGTCTACACCTTC. It specifies CASSLEDRGSVYTF.

The rearrangement links TRBV4-2 to TRBJ1-2; no reliable D call. The V end was cut by 4 bases, the J end by 7 bases, with 13 bases between. The CDR3 is made up of 13 amino acids. Germline CDR1 is LGHNA and CDR2 is YNFKEQ. The CDR3 DNA reads as TGTGCCAGCAGCCTTGCTGACAATTCTGGCTACACCTTC. Its translation: CASSLADNSGYTF.

The genes are TRBV11-1 and TRBJ1-2; 10 bases agree with TRBD1. Germline trimming cut 5 bases from V and 2 bases from J; bases unmatched to any gene: 8. The CDR3 has 16 amino acids. CDR1 and CDR2 from the germline V gene are SGHAT and FQDESV (reference sequence). CDR3 nucleotides: TGTGCCAGCAGCCTGGGGACAGGGGTTGCGAACTATGGCTACACCTTC. The encoded protein is CASSLGTGVANYGYTF. The full variable domain, in which reference TRBV11-1 and TRBJ1-2 provide the parts outside the CDR3, is EAEVAQSPRYKITEKSQAVAFWCDPISGHATLYWYRQILGQGPELLVQFQDESVVDDSQLPKDRFSAERLKGVDSTLKIQPAELGDSAMYLCASSLGTGVANYGYTFGSGTRLTVV.

This chain uses TRBV30 with TRBJ1-5, with 7 bases identical to TRBD1. After removal of 3 bases from V and 4 bases from J, the junction contained 6 bases not matched to a gene. This CDR3 is built from 14 residues. Germline CDR1 GTSNPN, CDR2 SVGIG (reference sequence). CDR3 loop: CAWSPGTDNQPQHF. As DNA, the CDR3 is TGTGCCTGGAGCCCCGGGACAGATAATCAGCCCCAGCATTTT.

The J gene is TRBJ2-5, the V gene TRBV11-3; D is perhaps TRBD2 (6 bases). Germline V gene sequence: CDR1 SGHNT, CDR2 YENEEA. CDR3 length: 12 amino acids. Trimming cost V 5 bases and J 8 bases, with 12 bases left between them. This CDR3 is CASSHPGGTQYF. DNA for the CDR3: TGTGCCAGCAGCCACCCCGGGGGTACCCAGTACTTC.

This sequence joins TRBV5-1 and TRBJ1-2; weak D call: TRBD1 (6 bases). The CDR3 has 12 residues. CDR1 SGHRS and CDR2 YFSETQ come from the germline V gene. V gave up 5 bases and J gave up 13 bases, with 18 bases separating them. Here the CDR3 reads CASRPGQAVLTF. DNA for the CDR3: TGCGCCAGCAGGCCGGGACAAGCGGTCCTCACCTTC.

This clone was picked up a small number of times. V gene TRBV13 combines with J gene TRBJ2-7; TRBD1 is a possible D gene (5 bases). The V gene lost 2 bases and the J gene lost 2 bases, with 10 bases spanning the gap. Germline values: CDR1 PRHDT, CDR2 FYEKMQ (reference sequence). CDR3 length: 14 residues. As DNA, the CDR3 is TGTGCCAGCAGCTTAACCCAGGGCCCCTACGAGCAGTACTTC. It yields the protein CASSLTQGPYEQYF.

The chain has TRBV14 and TRBJ1-4; 10 positions match TRBD1. Germline V lookup: CDR1 SGHDN, CDR2 FVKESK. The CDR3 length is 14 residues. J lost 10 bases, V lost 4 bases, and 6 bases had no gene match. In DNA form, the CDR3 reads TGTGCCAGCAGCCTCGGGACAGGGGTAGGAAAACTGTTTTTT. Translating it yields CASSLGTGVGKLFF.

J is TRBJ1-2 and V is TRBV9, with D tentatively TRBD1 (5 bases). The length of the CDR3 is 14 residues. Deletions cut 0 bases from V and 9 bases from J, with 15 bases between. Germline V gives CDR1 SGDLS, CDR2 YYNGEE. The CDR3 coding sequence is TGTGCCAGCAGCGTAGACACAGGCCCAGGGCGCTACACCTTC. This encodes CASSVDTGPGRYTF.

This chain connects TRBV18 to TRBJ2-7, with TRBD1 matching over 9 bases. Trimming took 3 bases from V and 7 from J; bases not matched to a gene: 4. The CDR3 is made up of 13 amino acids. CDR1 and CDR2 from the germline V gene are KGHSH and LQKENI. The CDR3 nucleotides are TGTGCCAGCTCACCGGGACAGGGCCAGGAGCAGTACTTC. It translates to CASSPGQGQEQYF.